A single sample gave rise to the 12 T cell receptor beta chains below, sequenced in a study of blood T cell repertoires in COVID-19. The table came from immunoSEQ multiplex PCR; TCRdb's copy has only in-frame clones and leaves some out. The repertoire holds 200,000 to 300,000 clones, with around nine tenths as singletons. Sequencing was done on a sample of peripheral blood. These receptors originate from a woman in her sixties or seventies who had recovered from COVID-19.

This clone was counted ten times or more. This chain links TRBV5-1 with TRBJ1-5, with a weak D call TRBD1 (5 bases). Germline CDR1 SGHRS, CDR2 YFSETQ. The CDR3 extends over 14 amino acids. V was trimmed by 3 bases and J by 2 bases, leaving 9 bases between them. The CDR3 sequence is CASSSVGGNQPQHF. The CDR3 DNA reads as TGCGCCAGCAGCTCAGTAGGGGGCAATCAGCCCCAGCATTTT.

V is TRBV5-5 and J is TRBJ1-4; D is perhaps TRBD1 (5 bases). The germline V gene has CDR1 SGHKS and CDR2 YYEKEE (reference sequence). Trimming pared 0 bases from V and 7 bases from J, leaving 7 bases between. The CDR3 covers 13 residues. The CDR3 nucleotides are TGTGCCAGCAGCTTGGTGCAGGGTGAAAAACTGTTTTTT. As protein: CASSLVQGEKLFF.

CDR3 loop: CASSPRVGLETQYF. The CDR3 bases are TGCGCCAGCAGCCCCCGGGTCGGGTTGGAGACCCAGTACTTC. The J gene is TRBJ2-5, the V gene TRBV5-1; D call uncertain. V lost 4 bases to trimming and J lost 5 bases, with 15 bases between them. Germline loops: CDR1 SGHRS, CDR2 YFSETQ. CDR3 length: 14 amino acids.

The V call is TRBV7-3, the J call TRBJ2-1, with D tentatively TRBD1 (6 bases). V gave up 1 base and J gave up 5 bases, with 12 bases separating them. Germline V gives CDR1 SGHTA, CDR2 FQGTGA. This CDR3 spans 15 amino acids. CDR3 loop: CASSLKIDRHNEQFF. The CDR3 DNA reads TGTGCCAGCAGCTTAAAGATCGACAGGCACAATGAGCAGTTCTTC.

Notes on this clone: An end of the junction does not agree with germline; a read error may underlie this. J is TRBJ2-5 and V is TRBV5-1; 11 bases fit TRBD1. The CDR3 runs to 15 residues. CDR1 is SGHRS and CDR2 is YFSETQ in the germline V gene. The CDR3 sequence is CASSLGQGAQGTQYF. The CDR3 DNA sequence: TGCGCCAGCAGCTTAGGACAGGGGGCTCAAGGGACCCAGTACTTC.

The J gene is TRBJ1-3, the V gene TRBV28, with a possible D match to TRBD1 (5 bases). There are 14 residues in the CDR3. Germline CDR1 MDHEN, CDR2 SYDVKM. V was pared by 6 bases and J by 4 bases, with 13 bases between. CDR3 sequence: CASSLSGFGNTIYF. CDR3 nucleotide sequence: TGTGCCAGCAGCCTTTCAGGGTTCGGAAACACCATATATTTT. The full variable domain, with the rest looked up from reference TRBV28 and TRBJ1-3, is DVKVTQSSRYLVKRTGEKVFLECVQDMDHENMFWYRQDPGLGLRLIYFSYDVKMKEKGDIPEGYSVSREKKERFSLILESASTNQTSMYLCASSLSGFGNTIYFGEGSWLTVV.

The rearrangement uses TRBV4-2 and TRBJ1-2, with a weak D call TRBD1 (6 bases). The CDR3 covers 14 residues. V was trimmed by 7 bases and J by 4 bases, leaving 16 bases between them. Germline V gene lookup returns CDR1 LGHNA and CDR2 YNFKEQ. CDR3 loop: CASTTGDTFYGYTF. The CDR3 nucleotides are TGTGCCAGCACCACTGGGGACACTTTCTATGGCTACACCTTC.

This sequence joins TRBV6-5 and TRBJ1-2, with 7 bases that match TRBD1. J gave up 1 base and V 5 bases, and 7 bases lay outside the gene matches. CDR1 and CDR2 (germline): MNHEY, SVGAGI. The CDR3 has 15 residues. CDR3 residues: CASSRGTALNYGYTF. Written as DNA, the CDR3 is TGTGCCAGCAGTCGGGGGACAGCACTTAACTATGGCTACACCTTC.

V gene TRBV28 combines with J gene TRBJ2-1; 8 bases fit TRBD1. The CDR3 runs to 14 residues. CDR1 MDHEN and CDR2 SYDVKM come from the germline V gene. With 5 bases clipped from V and 8 bases from J, the junction kept 8 bases outside the gene matches. The CDR3 sequence: CASSLDRVGDEQFF. CDR3 nucleotides: TGTGCCAGCAGTCTGGACAGGGTCGGTGATGAGCAGTTCTTC.

A single count supports this clone. The rearrangement joins TRBV9 to TRBJ2-5, with a tentative D call TRBD2 (6 bases). V lost 0 bases, J lost 2 bases, and 8 bases lay in between. Germline CDR1 reads SGDLS; CDR2 reads YYNGEE. CDR3 size: 14 residues. The CDR3 nucleotides read TGTGCCAGCAGCGTAGTGGCGGGGCAAGAGACCCAGTACTTC. Its translation is CASSVVAGQETQYF.

This rearrangement joins TRBV20-1 to TRBJ2-6, with D maybe TRBD2 (6 bases). Germline CDR1 DFQATT, CDR2 SNEGSKA (reference sequence). This CDR3 is 18 amino acids long. V lost 3 bases, J lost 0 bases, and 18 bases lay in between. DNA for the CDR3: TGCAGTGCTAGTGGGGCCAGCGGGCACTACTCTGGGGCCAACGTCCTGACTTTC. Translated, it gives CSASGASGHYSGANVLTF.

The CDR3 reads CASSQTGGSKKGLYF. In DNA, the CDR3 is TGTGCCAGCAGCCAAACGGGAGGTTCAAAGAAAGGATTGTACTTC. The V gene is TRBV3-1 (or the pseudogene TRBV3-2), the J gene TRBJ2-7, with 7 bases lining up with TRBD2. Germline values: CDR1 LGHDT, CDR2 YNNKEL (reference sequence). CDR3 length: 15 amino acids. V lost 2 bases to trimming and J lost 12 bases; unmatched junction nucleotides: 16.